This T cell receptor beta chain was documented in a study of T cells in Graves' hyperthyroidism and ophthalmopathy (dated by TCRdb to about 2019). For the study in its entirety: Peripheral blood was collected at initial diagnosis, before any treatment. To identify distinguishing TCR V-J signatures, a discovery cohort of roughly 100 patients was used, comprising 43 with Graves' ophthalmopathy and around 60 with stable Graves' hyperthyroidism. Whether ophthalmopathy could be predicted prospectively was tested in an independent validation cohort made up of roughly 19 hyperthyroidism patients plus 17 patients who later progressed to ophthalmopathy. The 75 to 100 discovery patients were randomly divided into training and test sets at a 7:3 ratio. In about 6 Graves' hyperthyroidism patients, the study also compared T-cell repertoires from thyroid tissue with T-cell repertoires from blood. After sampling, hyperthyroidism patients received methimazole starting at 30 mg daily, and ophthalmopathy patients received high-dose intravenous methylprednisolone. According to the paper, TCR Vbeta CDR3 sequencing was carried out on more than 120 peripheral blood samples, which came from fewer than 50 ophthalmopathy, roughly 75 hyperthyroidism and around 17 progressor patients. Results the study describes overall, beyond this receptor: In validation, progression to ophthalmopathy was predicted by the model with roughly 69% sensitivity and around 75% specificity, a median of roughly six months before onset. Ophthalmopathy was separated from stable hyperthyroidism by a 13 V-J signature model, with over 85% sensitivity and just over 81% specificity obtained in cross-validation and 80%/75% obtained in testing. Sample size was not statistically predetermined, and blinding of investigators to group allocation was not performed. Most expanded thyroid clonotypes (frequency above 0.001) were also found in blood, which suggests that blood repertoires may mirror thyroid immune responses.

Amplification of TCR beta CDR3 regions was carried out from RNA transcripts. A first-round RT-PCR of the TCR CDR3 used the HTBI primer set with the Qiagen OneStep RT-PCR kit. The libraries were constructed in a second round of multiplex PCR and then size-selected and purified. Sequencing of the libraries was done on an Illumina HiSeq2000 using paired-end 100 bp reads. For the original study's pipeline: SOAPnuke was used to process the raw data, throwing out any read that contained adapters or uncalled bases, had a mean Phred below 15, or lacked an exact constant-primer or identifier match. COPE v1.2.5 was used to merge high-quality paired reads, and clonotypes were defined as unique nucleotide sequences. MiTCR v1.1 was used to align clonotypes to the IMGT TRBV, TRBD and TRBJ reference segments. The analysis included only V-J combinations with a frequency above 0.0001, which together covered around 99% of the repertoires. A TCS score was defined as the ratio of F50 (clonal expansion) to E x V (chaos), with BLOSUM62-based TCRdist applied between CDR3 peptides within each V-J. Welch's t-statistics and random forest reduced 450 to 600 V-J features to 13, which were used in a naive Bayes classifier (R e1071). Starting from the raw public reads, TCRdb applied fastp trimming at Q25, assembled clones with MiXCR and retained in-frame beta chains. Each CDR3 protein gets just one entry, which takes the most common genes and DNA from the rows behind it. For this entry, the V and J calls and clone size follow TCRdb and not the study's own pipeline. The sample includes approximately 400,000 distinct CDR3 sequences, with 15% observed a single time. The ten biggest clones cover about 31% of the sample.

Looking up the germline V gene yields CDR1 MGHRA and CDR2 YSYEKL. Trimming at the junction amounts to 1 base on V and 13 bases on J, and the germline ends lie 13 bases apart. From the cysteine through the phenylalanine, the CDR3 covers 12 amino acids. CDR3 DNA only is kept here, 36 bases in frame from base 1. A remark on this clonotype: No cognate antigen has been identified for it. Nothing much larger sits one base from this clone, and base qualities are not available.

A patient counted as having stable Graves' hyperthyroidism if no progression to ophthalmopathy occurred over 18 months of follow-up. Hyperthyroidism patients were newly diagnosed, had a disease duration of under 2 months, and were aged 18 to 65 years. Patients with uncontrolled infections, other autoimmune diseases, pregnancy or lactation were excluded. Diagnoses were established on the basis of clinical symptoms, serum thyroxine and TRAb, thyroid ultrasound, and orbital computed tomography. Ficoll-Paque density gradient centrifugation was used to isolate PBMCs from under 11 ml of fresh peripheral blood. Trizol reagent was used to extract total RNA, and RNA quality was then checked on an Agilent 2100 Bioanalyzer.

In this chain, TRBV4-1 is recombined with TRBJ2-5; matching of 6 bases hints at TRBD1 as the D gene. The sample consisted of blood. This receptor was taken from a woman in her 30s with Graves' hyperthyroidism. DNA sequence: TGCGCCAGCAGCCAAGCACACCGGGACACGTACTTC. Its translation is CASSQAHRDTYF.